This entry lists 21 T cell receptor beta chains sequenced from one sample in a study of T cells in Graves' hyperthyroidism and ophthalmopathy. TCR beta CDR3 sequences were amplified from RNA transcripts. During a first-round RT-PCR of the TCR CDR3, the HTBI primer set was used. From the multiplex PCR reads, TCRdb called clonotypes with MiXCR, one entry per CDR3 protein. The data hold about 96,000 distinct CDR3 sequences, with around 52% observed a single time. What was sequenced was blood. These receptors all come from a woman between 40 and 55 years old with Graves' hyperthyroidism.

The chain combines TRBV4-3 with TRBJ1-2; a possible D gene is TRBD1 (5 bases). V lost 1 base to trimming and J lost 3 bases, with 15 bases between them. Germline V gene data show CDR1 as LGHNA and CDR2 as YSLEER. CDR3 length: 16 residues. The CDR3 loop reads CASSQGRGTKDYGYTF. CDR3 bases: TGCGCCAGCAGCCAAGGACGTGGGACGAAGGACTATGGCTACACCTTC.

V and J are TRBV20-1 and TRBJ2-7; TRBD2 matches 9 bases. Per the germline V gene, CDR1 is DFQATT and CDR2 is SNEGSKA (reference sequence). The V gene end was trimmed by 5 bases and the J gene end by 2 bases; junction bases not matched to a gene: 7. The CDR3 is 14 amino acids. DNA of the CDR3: TGCAGTGCTGGGGCGACTAGCGGACCCTACGAGCAGTACTTC. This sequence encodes CSAGATSGPYEQYF.

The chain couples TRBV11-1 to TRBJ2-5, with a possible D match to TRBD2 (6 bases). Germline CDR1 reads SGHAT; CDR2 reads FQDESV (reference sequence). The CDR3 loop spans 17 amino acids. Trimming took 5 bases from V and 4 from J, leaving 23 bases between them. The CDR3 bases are TGTGCCAGCAGCGAGGCGACTCGGGGGACGTGGTTAGAGACCCAGTACTTC. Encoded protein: CASSEATRGTWLETQYF.

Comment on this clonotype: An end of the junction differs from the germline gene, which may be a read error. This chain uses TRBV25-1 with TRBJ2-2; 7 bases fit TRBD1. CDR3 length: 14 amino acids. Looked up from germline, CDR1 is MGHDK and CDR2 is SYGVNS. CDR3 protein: CARPGTDNIGELFF. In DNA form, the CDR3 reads TGCGCCAGACCCGGGACAGACAACATCGGGGAGCTGTTTTTT.

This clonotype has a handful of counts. The CDR3 loop is CASSTTSGTGELFF. For the CDR3, the DNA is TGTGCCAGCAGCACCACTAGCGGCACCGGGGAGCTGTTTTTT. The chain uses TRBV7-9 and TRBJ2-2; 8 bases fit TRBD2. Germline loops: CDR1 SEHNR, CDR2 FQNEAQ (reference sequence). The CDR3 has 14 residues. J gave up 4 bases and V 5 bases, and 3 bases lay outside the gene matches.

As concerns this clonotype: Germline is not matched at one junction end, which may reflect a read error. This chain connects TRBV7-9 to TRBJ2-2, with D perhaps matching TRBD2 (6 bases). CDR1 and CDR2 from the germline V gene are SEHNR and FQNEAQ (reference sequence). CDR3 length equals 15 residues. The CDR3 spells CASSLQGVGSGGLFF. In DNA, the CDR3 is TGTGCCAGCAGCTTACAGGGAGTCGGGTCCGGGGGGCTGTTTTTT.

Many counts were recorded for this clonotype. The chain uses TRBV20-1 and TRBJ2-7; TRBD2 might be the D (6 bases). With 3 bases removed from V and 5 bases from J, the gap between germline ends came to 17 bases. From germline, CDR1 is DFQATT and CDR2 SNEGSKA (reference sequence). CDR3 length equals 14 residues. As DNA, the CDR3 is TGCAGTGCTAGTCCGGGAGTAGGTTCGGACGAGCAGTACTTC. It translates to CSASPGVGSDEQYF.

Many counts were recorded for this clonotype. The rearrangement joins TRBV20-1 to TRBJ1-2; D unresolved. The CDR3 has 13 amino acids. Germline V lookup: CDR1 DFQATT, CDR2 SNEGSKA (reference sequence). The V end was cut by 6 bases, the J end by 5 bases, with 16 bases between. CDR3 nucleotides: TGCAGTGCCCGCCCCGCGACTGGGTATGGCTACACCTTC. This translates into CSARPATGYGYTF.

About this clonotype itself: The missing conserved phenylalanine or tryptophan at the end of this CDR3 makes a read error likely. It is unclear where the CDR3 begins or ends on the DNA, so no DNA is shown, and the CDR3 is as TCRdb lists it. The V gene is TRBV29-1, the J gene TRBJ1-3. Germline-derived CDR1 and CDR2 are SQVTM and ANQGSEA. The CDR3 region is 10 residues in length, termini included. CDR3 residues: CSVEDPDHNG.

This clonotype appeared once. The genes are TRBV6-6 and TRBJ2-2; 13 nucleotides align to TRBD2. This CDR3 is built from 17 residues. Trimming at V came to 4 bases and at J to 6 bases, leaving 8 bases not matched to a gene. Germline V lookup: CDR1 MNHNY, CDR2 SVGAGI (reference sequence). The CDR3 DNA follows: TGTGCCAGCAGTTTATCCGGAGGACTAGCGGGAGCCGGGGAGCTGTTTTTT. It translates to CASSLSGGLAGAGELFF.

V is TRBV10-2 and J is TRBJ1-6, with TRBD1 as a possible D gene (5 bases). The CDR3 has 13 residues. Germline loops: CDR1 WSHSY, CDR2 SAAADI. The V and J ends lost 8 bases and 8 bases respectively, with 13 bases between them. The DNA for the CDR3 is TGCGCCAGCTTGGCCGGGGACGATTCACCCCTCCACTTT. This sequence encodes CASLAGDDSPLHF.

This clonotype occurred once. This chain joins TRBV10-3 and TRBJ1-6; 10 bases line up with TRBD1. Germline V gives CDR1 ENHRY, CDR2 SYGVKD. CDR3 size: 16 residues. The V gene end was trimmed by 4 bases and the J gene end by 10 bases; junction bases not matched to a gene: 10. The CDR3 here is CAISVGTGVMRSPLHF. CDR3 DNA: TGTGCCATCAGTGTTGGGACAGGGGTCATGCGGTCACCCCTCCACTTT.

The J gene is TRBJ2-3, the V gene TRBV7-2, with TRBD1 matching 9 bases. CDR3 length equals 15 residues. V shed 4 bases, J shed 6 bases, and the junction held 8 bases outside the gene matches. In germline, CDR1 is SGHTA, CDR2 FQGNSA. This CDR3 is CASSSGTGFTDTQYF. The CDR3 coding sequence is TGTGCCAGCAGCTCCGGGACAGGGTTCACTGATACGCAGTATTTT. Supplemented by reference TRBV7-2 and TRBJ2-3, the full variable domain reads GAGVSQSPSNKVTEKGKDVELRCDPISGHTALYWYRQSLGQGLEFLIYFQGNSAPDKSGLPSDRFSAERTGGSVSTLTIQRTQQEDSAVYLCASSSGTGFTDTQYFGPGTRLTVL.

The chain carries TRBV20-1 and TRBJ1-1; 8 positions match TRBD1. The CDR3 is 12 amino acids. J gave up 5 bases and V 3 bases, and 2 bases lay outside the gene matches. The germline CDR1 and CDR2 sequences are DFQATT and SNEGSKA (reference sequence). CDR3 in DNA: TGCAGTGCTAGCGGACAGGGAACTGAAGCTTTCTTT. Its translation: CSASGQGTEAFF.

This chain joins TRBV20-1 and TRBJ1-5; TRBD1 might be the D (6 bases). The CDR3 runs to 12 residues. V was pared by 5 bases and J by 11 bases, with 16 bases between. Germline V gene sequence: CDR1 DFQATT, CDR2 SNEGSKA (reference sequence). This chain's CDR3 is CSAREGGETQHF. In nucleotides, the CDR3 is TGCAGTGCTCGGGAGGGGGGAGAGACCCAGCATTTT.

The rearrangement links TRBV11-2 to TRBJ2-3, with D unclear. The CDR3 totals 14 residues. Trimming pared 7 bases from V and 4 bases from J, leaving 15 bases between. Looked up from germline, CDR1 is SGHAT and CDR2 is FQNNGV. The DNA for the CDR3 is TGTGCCAGCACCCACGTCCACAGACCAGATACGCAGTATTTT. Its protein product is CASTHVHRPDTQYF. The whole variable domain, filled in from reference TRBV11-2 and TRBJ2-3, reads EAGVAQSPRYKIIEKRQSVAFWCNPISGHATLYWYQQILGQGPKLLIQFQNNGVVDDSQLPKDRFSAERLKGVDSTLKIQPAKLEDSAVYLCASTHVHRPDTQYFGPGTRLTVL.

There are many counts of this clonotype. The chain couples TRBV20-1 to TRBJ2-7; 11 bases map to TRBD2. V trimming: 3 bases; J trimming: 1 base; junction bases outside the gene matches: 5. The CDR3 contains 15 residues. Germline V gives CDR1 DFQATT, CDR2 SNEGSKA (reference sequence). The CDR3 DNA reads TGCAGTGCTAGCTCACTAGCGGGAGTATCCTACGAGCAGTACTTC. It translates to CSASSLAGVSYEQYF.

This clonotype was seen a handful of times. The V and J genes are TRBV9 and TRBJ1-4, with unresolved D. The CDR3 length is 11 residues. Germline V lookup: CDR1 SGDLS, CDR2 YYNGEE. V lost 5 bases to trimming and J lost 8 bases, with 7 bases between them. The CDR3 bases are TGTGCCAGCAGTGTCAAGGAAAAACTGTTTTTT. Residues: CASSVKEKLFF.

CDR3: CAISTGGIALGANVLTF. The CDR3 DNA reads as TGTGCCATCAGTACAGGAGGGATAGCCCTTGGGGCCAACGTCCTGACTTTC. J is TRBJ2-6 and V is TRBV10-3, with D maybe TRBD2 (6 bases). V lost 5 bases and J 3 bases, leaving 17 bases between the germline ends. Germline V gene data show CDR1 as ENHRY and CDR2 as SYGVKD. The CDR3 is made up of 17 amino acids.

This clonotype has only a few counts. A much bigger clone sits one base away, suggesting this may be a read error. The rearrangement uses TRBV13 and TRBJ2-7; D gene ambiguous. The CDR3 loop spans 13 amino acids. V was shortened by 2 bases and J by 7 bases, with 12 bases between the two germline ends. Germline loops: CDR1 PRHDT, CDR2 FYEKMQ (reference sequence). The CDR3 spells CASSLRRSKEQYF. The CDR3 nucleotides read TGTGCCAGCAGCTTACGGCGGTCTAAAGAGCAGTACTTC.

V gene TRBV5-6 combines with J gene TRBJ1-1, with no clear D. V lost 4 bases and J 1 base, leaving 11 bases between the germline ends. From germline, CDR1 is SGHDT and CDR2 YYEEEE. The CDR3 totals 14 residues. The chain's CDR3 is CASSRLSENTEAFF. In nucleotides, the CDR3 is TGTGCCAGCAGCCGTCTATCAGAGAACACTGAAGCTTTCTTT.